These T cell receptor beta chains were read from a single sample in a study of regulatory and conventional T cells in RAG deficiency. Method: immunoSEQ multiplex PCR; TCRdb's copy keeps in-frame clones and lacks some. The profile shows around 30,000 clones, around 90% of them singletons. These data are also associated with another study on regulatory T cells.

Source material: CD8+ T cells sorted from blood. These receptors were taken from a human donor in good health. Each CDR3 is given with its conserved first and last residue. A D gene is named only where the DNA matches it firmly. Not all rows give a size; the values are once, few, many and, for expanded clones, a class.

abundance: NA
j_gene: TRBJ2-7
d_gene: NA
v_gene: TRBV27
CDR3aa: CASSPTPRKEYEQYF
CDR3nt: TGTGCCAGCAGTCCTACCCCTAGGAAAGAATACGAGCAGTACTTC

abundance: NA
j_gene: TRBJ2-1
d_gene: NA
v_gene: TRBV4-1
CDR3aa: CASRRDGMGDEQFF
CDR3nt: TGCGCCAGCAGGCGGGACGGGATGGGAGATGAGCAGTTCTTC

abundance: NA
j_gene: TRBJ1-5
d_gene: NA
v_gene: TRBV7-9
CDR3aa: CASSQSNQPQHF
CDR3nt: TGTGCCAGCAGCCAATCCAATCAGCCCCAGCATTTT

abundance: NA
j_gene: TRBJ1-2
d_gene: NA
v_gene: TRBV5-1
CDR3aa: CASSLAGGGAQNYGYTF
CDR3nt: TGCGCCAGCAGCTTGGCCGGTGGGGGGGCGCAGAACTATGGCTACACCTTC

abundance: NA
j_gene: TRBJ1-2
d_gene: TRBD1
v_gene: TRBV16
CDR3aa: CASSLLTGQAYGYTF
CDR3nt: TGTGCCAGCAGCCTCTTAACGGGACAGGCATATGGCTACACCTTC

abundance: NA
j_gene: TRBJ1-1
d_gene: TRBD1
v_gene: TRBV13
CDR3aa: CASSWTGMGGDTEAFF
CDR3nt: TGTGCCAGCAGCTGGACAGGGATGGGTGGTGACACTGAAGCTTTCTTT

abundance: NA
j_gene: TRBJ1-1
d_gene: TRBD1
v_gene: TRBV19
CDR3aa: CASSIGQGITEAFF
CDR3nt: TGTGCCAGTAGTATAGGACAGGGGATCACTGAAGCTTTCTTT

abundance: NA
j_gene: TRBJ2-1
d_gene: NA
v_gene: TRBV13
CDR3aa: CASSLESEYNEQFF
CDR3nt: TGTGCCAGCAGCTTAGAGTCGGAGTACAATGAGCAGTTCTTC

abundance: few
j_gene: TRBJ2-3
d_gene: TRBD2
v_gene: TRBV6-1
CDR3aa: CASSELAGGPDTQYF
CDR3nt: TGTGCCAGCAGTGAACTAGCGGGGGGGCCAGATACGCAGTATTTT

abundance: NA
j_gene: TRBJ1-6
d_gene: NA
v_gene: TRBV7-9
CDR3aa: CASSLADNLSPLHF
CDR3nt: TGTGCCAGCAGCTTAGCGGATAATTTGTCACCCCTCCACTTT

abundance: NA
j_gene: TRBJ2-1
d_gene: NA
v_gene: TRBV27
CDR3aa: CASTAGSLNEQFF
CDR3nt: TGTGCCAGCACCGCCGGGAGTTTAAATGAGCAGTTCTTC

abundance: NA
j_gene: TRBJ2-1
d_gene: NA
v_gene: TRBV19
CDR3aa: CASSIGAYVNEQFF
CDR3nt: TGTGCCAGTAGTATAGGAGCCTATGTCAATGAGCAGTTCTTC

abundance: NA
j_gene: TRBJ2-3
d_gene: NA
v_gene: TRBV28
CDR3aa: CASSADTQYF
CDR3nt: TGTGCCAGTAGCGCAGATACGCAGTATTTT

abundance: NA
j_gene: TRBJ1-1
d_gene: NA
v_gene: TRBV7-9
CDR3aa: CASSWGLNTEAFF
CDR3nt: TGTGCCAGCAGCTGGGGCCTCAACACTGAAGCTTTCTTT

abundance: NA
j_gene: TRBJ2-3
d_gene: TRBD2
v_gene: TRBV14
CDR3aa: CASSPLGGLAGTDTQYF
CDR3nt: TGTGCCAGCAGCCCCTTGGGGGGACTAGCGGGCACAGATACGCAGTATTTT

abundance: once
j_gene: TRBJ1-1
d_gene: NA
v_gene: TRBV10-2
CDR3aa: CASSVGGVWTEAFF
CDR3nt: TGCGCCAGCAGCGTAGGTGGGGTTTGGACTGAAGCTTTCTTT

abundance: few
j_gene: TRBJ1-3
d_gene: NA
v_gene: TRBV6-1
CDR3aa: CASSEDRVGGNTIYF
CDR3nt: TGTGCCAGCAGTGAAGACAGGGTTGGTGGAAACACCATATATTTT

abundance: few
j_gene: TRBJ1-1
d_gene: NA
v_gene: TRBV13
CDR3aa: CASSGSLNTEAFF
CDR3nt: TGTGCCAGCAGCGGGAGCTTAAACACTGAAGCTTTCTTT

abundance: NA
j_gene: TRBJ2-7
d_gene: TRBD2
v_gene: TRBV19
CDR3aa: CASSLAGGNEQYF
CDR3nt: TGTGCCAGTAGCCTAGCGGGAGGTAACGAGCAGTACTTC

abundance: NA
j_gene: TRBJ2-2
d_gene: TRBD1
v_gene: TRBV11-3
CDR3aa: CASRDRVSGELFF
CDR3nt: TGTGCCAGCAGGGACAGGGTCTCCGGGGAGCTGTTTTTT

abundance: NA
j_gene: TRBJ1-1
d_gene: NA
v_gene: TRBV5-4
CDR3aa: CASSLDRSNTEAFF
CDR3nt: TGTGCCAGCAGCTTGGACAGGTCCAACACTGAAGCTTTCTTT

abundance: NA
j_gene: TRBJ2-2
d_gene: NA
v_gene: TRBV7-9
CDR3aa: CASSLAQTANTGELFF
CDR3nt: TGTGCCAGCAGCTTAGCTCAAACGGCGAACACCGGGGAGCTGTTTTTT

abundance: NA
j_gene: TRBJ2-3
d_gene: NA
v_gene: TRBV27
CDR3aa: CASSYGLGPDTQYF
CDR3nt: TGTGCCAGCAGTTACGGCCTAGGTCCAGATACGCAGTATTTT